The 10 T cell receptor beta chains given below trace back to one sample, sequenced in a study of cytomegalovirus exposure and HLA in healthy donors. The PCR used 60 Vbeta and 13 Jbeta primers. Clones were sequenced by immunoSEQ multiplex PCR, and TCRdb holds only the in-frame ones, with some missing. This sample has 200,000 or so clones, with about four fifths found just once. The sample was PBMCs. These receptors all stem from a boy aged 2-15 years in good health and CMV-seronegative.

The chain carries TRBV27 and TRBJ1-6; TRBD1 might be the D (6 bases). The CDR3 contains 16 residues. CDR1 and CDR2 from the germline V gene are MNHEY and SMNVEV (reference sequence). Trimming took 4 bases from V and 4 from J, leaving 14 bases between them. Written as DNA, the CDR3 is TGTGCCAGCAGTTACCAGGGGAGACCTTATAATTCACCCCTCCACTTT. Translation: CASSYQGRPYNSPLHF.

J is TRBJ1-2 and V is TRBV16; D perhaps matches TRBD1 (5 bases). In germline, CDR1 is KGHSY, CDR2 FQNENV. There are 13 residues in the CDR3. Trimming cost V 4 bases and J 5 bases, with 11 bases left between them. The CDR3 here is CASSPRGDYGYTF. CDR3 DNA: TGTGCCAGCAGCCCTCGGGGGGATTATGGCTACACCTTC.

The sample holds one count of this clone. The CDR3 protein is CASSERGAAEKLFF. As DNA, the CDR3 is TGTGCCAGCAGTGAGCGGGGGGCGGCAGAAAAACTGTTTTTT. V gene TRBV2 combines with J gene TRBJ1-4, with D tentatively TRBD1 (6 bases). V lost 3 bases to trimming and J lost 8 bases, with 13 bases between them. The CDR3 length is 14 residues. Germline V gene data show CDR1 as SNHLY and CDR2 as FYNNEI.

The count of this clone is one. The J gene is TRBJ2-1, the V gene TRBV9; 10 positions agree with TRBD2. Germline V gene sequence: CDR1 SGDLS, CDR2 YYNGEE. The CDR3 has 15 amino acids. Trimming at V came to 0 bases and at J to 8 bases, leaving 5 bases not matched to a gene. This CDR3 is CASSVVPAGGDEQFF. DNA of the CDR3: TGTGCCAGCAGCGTAGTGCCAGCGGGGGGGGATGAGCAGTTCTTC.

The V call is TRBV9, the J call TRBJ2-5; 8 nucleotides line up with TRBD2. V shed 2 bases, J shed 6 bases, and the junction held 3 bases outside the gene matches. CDR1 and CDR2 (germline): SGDLS, YYNGEE. The CDR3 covers 13 residues. The CDR3 nucleotides read TGTGCCAGCAGCGTGGGACTAGGGAAGACCCAGTACTTC. Translated, it gives CASSVGLGKTQYF.

The sample holds one count of this clone. The chain recombines TRBV5-1 with TRBJ2-2, with 9 positions matching TRBD1. Trimming cost V 3 bases and J 5 bases; bases outside gene matches: 8. The CDR3 spans 16 residues. Looked up from germline, CDR1 is SGHRS and CDR2 is YFSETQ. The CDR3 region is CASSSGQGVGTGELFF. The CDR3 region has the DNA TGCGCCAGCAGCTCGGGACAGGGCGTGGGAACCGGGGAGCTGTTTTTT.

The CDR3 loop is CASSLVRLRNSGNTIYF. The DNA for the CDR3 is TGCGCCAGCAGCTTGGTCAGGCTCAGGAACTCTGGAAACACCATATATTTT. The V call is TRBV5-1, the J call TRBJ1-3; D gene ambiguous. Germline V gene lookup returns CDR1 SGHRS and CDR2 YFSETQ. CDR3 length: 17 amino acids. V dropped 0 bases and J dropped 0 bases, with 13 bases sitting between them.

This clone came up once. This rearrangement joins TRBV29-1 to TRBJ2-1, with TRBD2 matching 8 bases. In germline, CDR1 is SQVTM, CDR2 ANQGSEA. This CDR3 spans 13 amino acids. Trimming took 6 bases from V and 6 from J; bases not matched to a gene: 7. CDR3 protein: CSVERGSANEQFF. Written as DNA, the CDR3 is TGCAGCGTCGAGCGGGGGTCAGCCAATGAGCAGTTCTTC.

The chain recombines TRBV9 with TRBJ2-2; 10 bases map to TRBD2. In germline, CDR1 is SGDLS, CDR2 YYNGEE. The CDR3 spans 15 residues. V was clipped by 4 bases and J by 6 bases; unmatched bases: 6. CDR3 protein: CASSPRTSGSGELFF. As DNA, the CDR3 is TGTGCCAGCAGCCCCCGGACTAGCGGCTCCGGGGAGCTGTTTTTT.

The chain couples TRBV2 to TRBJ2-5, with TRBD1 matching 9 bases. V lost 5 bases and J lost 5; bases outside the gene matches: 9. This CDR3 has 15 residues. CDR1 and CDR2 (germline): SNHLY, FYNNEI. The CDR3: CASSQTQGAGETQYF. In nucleotides, the CDR3 is TGTGCCAGCAGTCAGACACAGGGGGCCGGGGAGACCCAGTACTTC.